These T cell receptor beta chains were read from a single sample in a study of regulatory T cells in long-lasting Graves disease. TCRdb fed the multiplex PCR reads into MiXCR, producing one record per CDR3 protein. Of 500,000 or so distinct CDR3 sequences in the sample, around 15% are singletons; the top ten hold 9.5% to 15%. A further study also used this sample, focusing on T cells in Graves' hyperthyroidism and ophthalmopathy.

The sequences come from peripheral blood mononuclear cells (PBMCs), collected at new diagnosis, from a patient treated with antithyroid drugs. Receptors originate from a man aged 40-55 years with Graves disease. CDR3s include the opening cysteine and the closing phenylalanine or tryptophan. Each record gives: J gene, V gene, clone size, D gene, CDR3 protein, CDR3 DNA. A D gene is named only where the DNA matches it firmly. Not all rows give a size; the values are once, few, many and, for expanded clones, a class.

TRBJ2-2	TRBV29-1	.	.	CSVENQGGRGELFF	TGCAGCGTTGAAAACCAGGGGGGGAGAGGGGAGCTGTTTTTT
TRBJ1-2	TRBV19	.	.	CAGLRSVGHGYTF	TGTGCCGGTCTAAGGTCGGTGGGACATGGCTACACCTTC
TRBJ1-1	TRBV5-6	many	.	CASSPTLQGDTEAFF	TGTGCCAGCAGCCCAACCTTACAGGGAGACACTGAAGCTTTCTTT
TRBJ1-1	TRBV4-1	.	.	CASSRAHGEHVNTEAFF	TGCGCCAGCAGCCGAGCTCATGGGGAACACGTGAACACTGAAGCTTTCTTT
TRBJ2-1	TRBV28	many	.	CASSYKAGPNYNEQFF	TGTGCCAGCAGTTATAAGGCGGGACCGAACTACAATGAGCAGTTCTTC
TRBJ2-7	TRBV30	many	.	CAWSGPRARRSYEQYF	TGTGCCTGGAGTGGTCCCAGAGCCCGACGATCCTACGAGCAGTACTTC
TRBJ2-1	TRBV29-1	many	TRBD2	CSARGGDSYNEQFF	TGCAGCGCCCGGGGGGGCGACTCCTACAATGAGCAGTTCTTC
TRBJ2-2	TRBV7-9	many	.	CALQVGAGYTGELFF	TGTGCCCTACAGGTAGGGGCAGGATACACCGGGGAGCTGTTTTTT
TRBJ2-1	TRBV4-1	.	TRBD2	CASSQVLAGDRNEQFF	TGCGCCAGCAGCCAAGTACTAGCGGGAGATAGGAATGAGCAGTTCTTC
TRBJ2-3	TRBV12-3/TRBV12-4	many	.	CASSFWQITDTQYF	TGTGCCAGCAGTTTCTGGCAGATCACAGATACGCAGTATTTT
TRBJ2-1	TRBV6-5	.	TRBD2	CASSYSGTSGSYNEQFF	TGTGCCAGCAGTTACTCTGGGACTAGCGGTTCCTACAATGAGCAGTTCTTC
TRBJ1-2	TRBV29-1	few	.	CSVDRGSRANGYTF	TGCAGCGTTGACAGAGGCTCCAGGGCCAATGGCTACACCTTC
TRBJ2-3	TRBV7-9	.	TRBD1	CASSLGTGYTDTQYF	TGTGCCAGCAGCTTAGGGACAGGATACACAGATACGCAGTATTTT
TRBJ2-3	TRBV5-1	.	.	CASSSHGGDTQYF	TGCGCCAGCAGCTCTCACGGCGGAGATACGCAGTATTTT
TRBJ2-1	TRBV20-1	many	.	CSASRRRGSYNEQFF	TGCAGTGCTAGTAGGCGGAGGGGGTCCTACAATGAGCAGTTCTTC
TRBJ2-7	TRBV3-1	many	.	CASSQKWYEQYF	TGTGCCAGCAGCCAAAAGTGGTACGAGCAGTACTTC
TRBJ1-2	TRBV3-1	.	.	CASRQASGRGYTF	TGTGCCAGCAGACAAGCCTCGGGCCGGGGCTACACCTTC
TRBJ2-1	TRBV3-1	many	.	CASSPPRTGAYNEQFF	TGTGCCAGCAGCCCGCCCCGGACTGGAGCCTACAATGAGCAGTTCTTC
TRBJ1-1	TRBV28	.	.	CASAGGGFRKGEAFF	TGTGCCAGCGCGGGGGGGGGTTTTCGGAAGGGTGAAGCTTTCTTT
TRBJ2-5	TRBV4-1	few	.	CASSPSAGGGETQYF	TGCGCCAGCAGCCCCTCCGCCGGGGGCGGCGAGACCCAGTACTTC
TRBJ2-7	TRBV6-1	few	.	CASGAPSYEQYF	TGTGCCAGCGGAGCGCCCTCCTACGAGCAGTACTTC
TRBJ1-1	TRBV12-3/TRBV12-4	many	TRBD1	CASSPGQGFAEAFF	TGTGCCAGCAGCCCGGGACAGGGTTTCGCTGAAGCTTTCTTT
TRBJ2-1	TRBV6-2/TRBV6-3	.	TRBD1	CASSETGALYNEQFF	TGTGCCAGCAGTGAAACAGGGGCTCTGTACAATGAGCAGTTCTTC
TRBJ1-4	TRBV9	.	.	CASSLSQGFGEKLFF	TGTGCCAGCAGTCTTAGTCAGGGATTTGGCGAAAAACTGTTTTTT
TRBJ2-3	TRBV28	many	.	CATESGGRLTDTQYF	TGTGCCACCGAATCCGGGGGGCGCTTAACAGATACGCAGTATTTT
TRBJ2-1	TRBV12-3/TRBV12-4	.	TRBD2	CASSPGLAGGPDYNEQFF	TGTGCCAGCAGCCCCGGACTAGCGGGAGGGCCCGACTACAATGAGCAGTTCTTC
TRBJ2-5	TRBV5-1	.	.	CASSSSRAPQETQYF	TGTGCCAGCAGCTCCTCCCGGGCCCCACAAGAGACCCAGTACTTC
TRBJ2-7	TRBV6-2/TRBV6-3	.	.	CASSYSTVAVYKQYF	TGTGCCAGCAGTTACTCCACCGTAGCGGTCTACAAGCAGTACTTC